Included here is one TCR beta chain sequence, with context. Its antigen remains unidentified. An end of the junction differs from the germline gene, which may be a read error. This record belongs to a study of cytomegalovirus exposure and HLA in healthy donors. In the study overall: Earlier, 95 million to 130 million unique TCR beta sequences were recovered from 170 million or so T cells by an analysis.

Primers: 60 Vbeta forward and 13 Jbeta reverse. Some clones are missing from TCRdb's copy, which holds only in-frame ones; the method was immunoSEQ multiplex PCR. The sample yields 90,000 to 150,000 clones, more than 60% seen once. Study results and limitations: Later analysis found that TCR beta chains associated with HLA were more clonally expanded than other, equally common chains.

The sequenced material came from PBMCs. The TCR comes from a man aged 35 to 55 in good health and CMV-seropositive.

The CDR3 region is CAISRRGTDCHF. The CDR3 region has the DNA TGTGCCATCAGTAGGAGAGGGACAGACTGCCACTTC. The chain has TRBV10-3 and TRBJ1-2; 7 positions match TRBD1. Germline V CDR1 and CDR2: ENHRY, SYGVKD. The CDR3 is made up of 12 amino acids.